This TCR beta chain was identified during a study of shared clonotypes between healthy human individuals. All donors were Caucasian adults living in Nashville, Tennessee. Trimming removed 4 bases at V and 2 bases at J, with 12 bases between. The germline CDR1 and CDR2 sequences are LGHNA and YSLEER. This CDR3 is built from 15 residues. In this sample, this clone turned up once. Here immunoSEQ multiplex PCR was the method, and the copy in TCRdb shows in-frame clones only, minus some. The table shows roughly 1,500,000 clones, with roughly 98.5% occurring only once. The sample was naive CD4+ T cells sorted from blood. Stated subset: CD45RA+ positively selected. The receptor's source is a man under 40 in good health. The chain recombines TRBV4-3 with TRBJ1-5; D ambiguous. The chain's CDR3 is CASSLVLMGNQPQHF. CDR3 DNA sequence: TGCGCCAGCAGCCTCGTCCTAATGGGCAATCAGCCCCAGCATTTT.